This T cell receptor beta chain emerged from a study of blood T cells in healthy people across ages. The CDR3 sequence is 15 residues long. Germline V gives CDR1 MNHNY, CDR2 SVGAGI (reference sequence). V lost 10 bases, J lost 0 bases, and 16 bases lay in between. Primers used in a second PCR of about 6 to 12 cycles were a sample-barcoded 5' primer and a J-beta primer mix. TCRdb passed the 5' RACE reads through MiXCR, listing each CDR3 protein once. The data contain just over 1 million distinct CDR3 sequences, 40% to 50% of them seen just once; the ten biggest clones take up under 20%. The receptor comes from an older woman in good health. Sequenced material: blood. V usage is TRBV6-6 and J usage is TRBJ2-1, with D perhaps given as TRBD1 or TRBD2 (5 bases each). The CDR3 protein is CAIRDDGSSYNEQFF. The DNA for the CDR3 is TGTGCCATCCGGGACGACGGAAGCTCCTACAATGAGCAGTTCTTC.